This T cell receptor beta chain was identified in a study of blood T cell repertoires in COVID-19. Study details: Italy, Spain and the United States were the sources of the convalescent and acute COVID-19 samples. Sources were T cells, B-cell-depleted T cells, or PBMCs; the material itself was cDNA or gDNA.

This table comes from immunoSEQ multiplex PCR, and its TCRdb copy is limited to in-frame clones, with some not included. Of over 150,000 clones listed, less than 85% are singletons. With V trimmed by 0 bases and J by 4 bases, 8 bases remained unmatched. The CDR3 is 15 amino acids. Germline V gives CDR1 GTSNPN, CDR2 SVGIG (reference sequence). The chain is built from TRBV30 and TRBJ2-7; 8 nucleotides align to TRBD1. This TCR was recovered from a woman aged 50 to 65 with acute or convalescent COVID-19. Sequencing was performed on peripheral blood. The CDR3 protein is CAWSVRSRGPYEQYF. The DNA for the CDR3 is TGTGCCTGGAGTGTACGGTCCAGGGGGCCTTACGAGCAGTACTTC. The full variable domain, its missing parts supplied by reference TRBV30 and TRBJ2-7, is SQTIHQWPATLVQPVGSPLSLECTVEGTSNPNLYWYRQAAGRGLQLLFYSVGIGQISSEVPQNLSASRPQDRQFILSSKKLLLSDSGFYLCAWSVRSRGPYEQYFGPGTRLTVT.